This T cell receptor beta chain is from a study of cytomegalovirus exposure and HLA in healthy donors. CDR1 SGHDN and CDR2 FVKESK come from the germline V gene. The V and J ends lost 4 bases and 15 bases, in that order; junction bases with no gene match: 8. The CDR3 totals 13 residues. 13 Jbeta primers and 60 Vbeta primers were used for the PCR. Repertoires were generated with immunoSEQ multiplex PCR, while TCRdb's copy carries only in-frame clones and drops some. The sample contains roughly 150,000 clones, approximately 71% of which appear only once. Sequencing was carried out using PBMCs. This sequence joins TRBV14 and TRBJ2-1, with 11 bases fitting TRBD2. This clonotype originated in a man aged 18 to 35 in good health and CMV-seropositive. CDR3 amino acids: CASSLISGRGLFF. In nucleotides, the CDR3 is TGTGCCAGCAGCCTGATTAGCGGGAGGGGATTGTTCTTC.